The rows below give T cell receptor beta chains drawn from one sample of a study of blood T cell repertoires in COVID-19. Only in-frame clones appear in the TCRdb table, and some are missing; sequencing was by immunoSEQ multiplex PCR. The data show roughly 570,000 clones, less than 90% seen once. The sequenced sample was peripheral blood. These receptors were collected from a woman between 45 and 60 years old with COVID-19, enrolled during active disease. Each CDR3 is given with its conserved first and last residue. D genes are given only for firm matches. A row's size may be missing; if present it is once, few, many or a size class.

abundance	v_gene	j_gene	d_gene	CDR3aa	CDR3nt
.	TRBV5-6	TRBJ2-7	TRBD1	CASSLRGLGEQYF	TGTGCCAGCAGCCTGAGGGGGCTGGGGGAGCAGTACTTC
.	TRBV27	TRBJ2-7	.	CAYSYEQYF	TGTGCCTACTCCTACGAGCAGTACTTC
few	TRBV7-9	TRBJ1-6	TRBD1	CASSLGDSHNSPLHF	TGTGCCAGCAGCTTAGGGGACAGCCATAATTCACCCCTCCACTTT
once	TRBV18	TRBJ1-1	TRBD1	CASSLTGGNTEAFF	TGTGCCAGCTCGTTAACAGGGGGAAACACTGAAGCTTTCTTT
once	TRBV11-2	TRBJ2-1	TRBD2	CASSFPRGGDEQFF	TGTGCCAGCAGCTTCCCTCGCGGGGGGGATGAGCAGTTCTTC
.	TRBV2	TRBJ1-3	.	CASNSGHGGNTIYF	TGTGCCAGCAACTCGGGACATGGGGGAAACACCATATATTTT
.	TRBV27	TRBJ1-2	TRBD1	CASSLGAGGGYGYTF	TGTGCCAGCAGTTTAGGCGCAGGGGGAGGCTATGGCTACACCTTC
medium-sized	TRBV5-6	TRBJ1-2	TRBD1	CASSPWVRQGQLFYGYTF	TGTGCCAGCAGCCCCTGGGTTCGACAGGGTCAACTTTTTTATGGCTACACCTTC
.	TRBV9	TRBJ1-2	.	CASTPRLGLGGYTF	TGTGCCAGCACCCCCAGGTTGGGGCTCGGAGGCTACACCTTC
once	TRBV7-9	TRBJ2-7	TRBD2	CASSRAGGHHNEQYF	TGTGCCAGCAGCCGAGCGGGGGGGCATCATAACGAGCAGTACTTC
.	TRBV4-2	TRBJ2-7	TRBD2	CASSQDRTSTQQYF	TGTGCCAGCAGCCAAGACCGGACTAGCACCCAGCAGTACTTC
.	TRBV9	TRBJ2-2	.	CASSVGDYTGELFF	TGTGCCAGCAGCGTCGGGGACTACACCGGGGAGCTGTTTTTT
few	TRBV28	TRBJ1-2	TRBD1	CASRGTAKADYGYTF	TGTGCCAGCAGGGGGACAGCCAAAGCGGACTATGGCTACACCTTC
.	TRBV7-8	TRBJ2-1	.	CASSQQNGGYNEQFF	TGTGCCAGCAGCCAACAGAACGGGGGCTACAATGAGCAGTTCTTC
.	TRBV2	TRBJ2-3	.	CARSTGTTDTQYF	TGTGCCAGGAGTACAGGGACCACAGATACGCAGTATTTT
.	TRBV4-1	TRBJ1-1	TRBD1	CASSQGRDRSSHTEAFF	TGCGCCAGCAGCCAGGGCCGGGACAGGTCTTCTCACACTGAAGCTTTCTTT
.	TRBV5-1	TRBJ1-6	TRBD1	CASSSDPGQVSPPLHF	TGCGCCAGCAGCTCCGACCCGGGACAGGTCTCACCACCCCTCCACTTT
.	TRBV27	TRBJ1-2	TRBD1	CASSFRDRGRGYTF	TGTGCCAGCAGTTTCCGGGACAGGGGTCGTGGCTACACCTTC
.	TRBV9	TRBJ2-1	.	CASSVEGTRGNNEQFF	TGTGCCAGCAGCGTAGAGGGGACTCGGGGAAACAATGAGCAGTTCTTC
.	TRBV4-2	TRBJ1-2	TRBD1	CASSQDRGQPQGYTF	TGTGCCAGCAGCCAAGATAGGGGACAGCCCCAAGGCTACACCTTC
.	TRBV11-2	TRBJ1-6	TRBD1	CASSPGGNSPLHF	TGTGCCAGCAGTCCAGGGGGTAATTCACCCCTCCACTTT
.	TRBV29-1	TRBJ2-2	TRBD1	CSVQDRTNTGELFF	TGCAGCGTCCAGGACAGGACGAACACCGGGGAGCTGTTTTTT
once	TRBV18	TRBJ2-4	.	CASSPQQNKNIQYF	TGTGCCAGCTCACCTCAACAGAACAAAAACATTCAGTACTTC
.	TRBV4-1	TRBJ1-1	TRBD1	CASSQVRTGTANTEAFF	TGCGCCAGCAGCCAAGTTAGAACCGGGACAGCAAACACTGAAGCTTTCTTT
once	TRBV5-1	TRBJ1-2	TRBD1	CASSTGGSGGYTF	TGCGCCAGTAGTACAGGGGGATCCGGCGGCTACACCTTC
once	TRBV7-6	TRBJ2-2	.	CASSEDRTHTGELFF	TGTGCCAGCAGCGAAGACAGGACACACACCGGGGAGCTGTTTTTT
.	TRBV6-5	TRBJ2-1	TRBD1	CASTTPRTGIDEQFF	TGTGCCAGCACCACCCCCCGGACAGGGATTGATGAGCAGTTCTTC
.	TRBV3-1/TRBV3-2	TRBJ1-1	.	CASGLTMNTEAFF	TGTGCCAGCGGGTTAACTATGAACACTGAAGCTTTCTTT
.	TRBV6-5	TRBJ2-5	.	CASSMLAETQYF	TGTGCCAGCAGTATGCTAGCTGAGACCCAGTACTTC